This T cell receptor beta chain stems from a study of blood T cells in healthy people across ages. Study findings and constraints: Roughly linearly, TCR beta diversity per million T cells fell as age increased.

Next came a second PCR, run for about 7 to 12 cycles, which used a sample-barcoded 5' primer along with a J-beta primer mix. TCRdb re-analysed the 5' RACE reads in MiXCR, keeping a single row per CDR3 protein. This table holds about 650,000 distinct CDR3 sequences, about 30% found once. On this clonotype itself: Its antigen is not identified.

The CDR3 has 13 residues. Deletions cut 4 bases from V and 4 bases from J, with 10 bases between. CDR1 and CDR2 from the germline V gene are SGHTA and FQGNSA. This TCR was recovered from a woman aged 80 or over in good health. The sample consisted of blood. The V call is TRBV7-2, the J call TRBJ2-5; D call uncertain. As DNA, the CDR3 is TGTGCCAGCAGCTGGAAGGGCGGAGAGACCCAGTACTTC. As protein: CASSWKGGETQYF.